This T cell receptor beta chain stems from a study of response to subunit inactivated influenza vaccine. A word on this clonotype: What it recognizes is unknown.

Study findings and constraints: There was a suggestion from the authors that each seasonal influenza vaccination recruits few new T cells.

TCRdb recomputed calls from the RT-PCR reads with MiXCR, one row per CDR3 protein. The table lists about 800,000 distinct CDR3 sequences, around 21% of them singletons. There are 18 residues in the CDR3. CDR1 and CDR2 (germline): LGHDT, YNNKEL (reference sequence). Germline trimming cut 7 bases from V and 0 bases from J; bases unmatched to any gene: 14. The sample was PBMCs from blood, taken around 5 days after vaccination. This receptor was identified in a man aged 50 to 60 who received an inactivated influenza vaccine. The rearrangement links TRBV3-1 to TRBJ2-1, with 8 bases identical to TRBD2. CDR3 sequence: CASTPGVAGMSSYNEQFF. The CDR3 bases are TGTGCCAGCACCCCCGGGGTAGCGGGGATGAGCTCCTACAATGAGCAGTTCTTC.